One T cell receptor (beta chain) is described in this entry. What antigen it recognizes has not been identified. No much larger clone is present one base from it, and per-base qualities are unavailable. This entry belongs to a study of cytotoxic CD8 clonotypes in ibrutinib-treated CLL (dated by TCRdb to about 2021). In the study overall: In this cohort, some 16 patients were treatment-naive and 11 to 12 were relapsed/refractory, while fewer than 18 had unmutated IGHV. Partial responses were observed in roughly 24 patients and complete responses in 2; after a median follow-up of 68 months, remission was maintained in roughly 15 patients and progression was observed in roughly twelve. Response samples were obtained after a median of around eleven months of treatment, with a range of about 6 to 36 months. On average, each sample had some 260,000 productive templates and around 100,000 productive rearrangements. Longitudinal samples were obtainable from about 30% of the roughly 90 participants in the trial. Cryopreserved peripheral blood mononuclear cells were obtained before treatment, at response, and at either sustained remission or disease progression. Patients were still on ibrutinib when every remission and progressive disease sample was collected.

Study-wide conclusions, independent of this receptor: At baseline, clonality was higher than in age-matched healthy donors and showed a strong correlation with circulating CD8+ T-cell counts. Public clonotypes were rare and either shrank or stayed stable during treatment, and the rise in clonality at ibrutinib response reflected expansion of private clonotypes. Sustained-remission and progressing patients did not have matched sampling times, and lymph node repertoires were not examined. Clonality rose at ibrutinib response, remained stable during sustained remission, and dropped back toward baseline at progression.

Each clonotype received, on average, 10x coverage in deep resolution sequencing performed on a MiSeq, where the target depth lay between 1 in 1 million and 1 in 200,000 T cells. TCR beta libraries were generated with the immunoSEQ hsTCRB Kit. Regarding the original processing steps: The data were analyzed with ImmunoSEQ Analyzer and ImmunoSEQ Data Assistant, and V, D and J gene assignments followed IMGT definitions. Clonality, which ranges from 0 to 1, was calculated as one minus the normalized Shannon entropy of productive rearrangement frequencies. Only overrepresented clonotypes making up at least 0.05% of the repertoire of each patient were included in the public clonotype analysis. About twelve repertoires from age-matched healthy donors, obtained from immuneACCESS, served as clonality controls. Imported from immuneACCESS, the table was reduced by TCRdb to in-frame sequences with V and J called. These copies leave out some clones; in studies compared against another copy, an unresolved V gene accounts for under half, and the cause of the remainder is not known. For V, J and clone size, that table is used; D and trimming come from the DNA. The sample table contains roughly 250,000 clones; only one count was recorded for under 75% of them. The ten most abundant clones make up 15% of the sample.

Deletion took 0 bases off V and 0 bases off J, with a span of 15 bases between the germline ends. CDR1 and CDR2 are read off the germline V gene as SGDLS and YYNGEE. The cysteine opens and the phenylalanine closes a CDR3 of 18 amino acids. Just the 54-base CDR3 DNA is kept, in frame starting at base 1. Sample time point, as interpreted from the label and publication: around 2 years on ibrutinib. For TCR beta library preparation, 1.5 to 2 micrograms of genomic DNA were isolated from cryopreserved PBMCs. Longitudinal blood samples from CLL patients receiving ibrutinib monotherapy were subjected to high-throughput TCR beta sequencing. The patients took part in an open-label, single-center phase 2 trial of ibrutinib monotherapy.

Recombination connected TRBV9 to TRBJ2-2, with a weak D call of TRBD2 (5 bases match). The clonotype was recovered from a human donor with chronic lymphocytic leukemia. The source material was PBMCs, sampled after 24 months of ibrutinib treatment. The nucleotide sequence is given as TGTGCCAGCAGCGTAGCCCCATATCCGGGAACGAACACCGGGGAGCTGTTTTTT. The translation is CASSVAPYPGTNTGELFF.